The source of this T cell receptor (beta chain) is a study of cytomegalovirus exposure and HLA in healthy donors. Regarding the study as a whole: The presence/absence work took it that sequencing depth was about the same across donors. Only CMV serostatus was available as immune exposure information. The majority of CMV-associated TCR beta chains were reported as apparently HLA-restricted in a later analysis.

60 Vbeta and 13 Jbeta primers were used in PCR. Here immunoSEQ multiplex PCR was the method, and the copy in TCRdb shows in-frame clones only, minus some. The data hold 130,000 to 150,000 clones, with over 60% observed a single time. This CDR3 is built from 15 residues. The V segment lost 10 bases and the J segment 2 bases; nucleotides outside the gene matches: 9. CDR1 is ENHRY and CDR2 is SYGVKD in the germline V gene. In regard to this clone: Its antigen is unknown.

Unrecorded immune exposure was likely among donors, who were nominally healthy when sampled. The receptor's source is a woman aged 25 to 39 in good health and CMV-seropositive. The specimen sequenced was PBMCs. The chain combines TRBV10-3 with TRBJ1-3; 9 bases map to TRBD1. CDR3 region: CATRRTGDPGNTIYF. CDR3 bases: TGTGCCACCCGGAGGACAGGGGACCCTGGAAACACCATATATTTT.